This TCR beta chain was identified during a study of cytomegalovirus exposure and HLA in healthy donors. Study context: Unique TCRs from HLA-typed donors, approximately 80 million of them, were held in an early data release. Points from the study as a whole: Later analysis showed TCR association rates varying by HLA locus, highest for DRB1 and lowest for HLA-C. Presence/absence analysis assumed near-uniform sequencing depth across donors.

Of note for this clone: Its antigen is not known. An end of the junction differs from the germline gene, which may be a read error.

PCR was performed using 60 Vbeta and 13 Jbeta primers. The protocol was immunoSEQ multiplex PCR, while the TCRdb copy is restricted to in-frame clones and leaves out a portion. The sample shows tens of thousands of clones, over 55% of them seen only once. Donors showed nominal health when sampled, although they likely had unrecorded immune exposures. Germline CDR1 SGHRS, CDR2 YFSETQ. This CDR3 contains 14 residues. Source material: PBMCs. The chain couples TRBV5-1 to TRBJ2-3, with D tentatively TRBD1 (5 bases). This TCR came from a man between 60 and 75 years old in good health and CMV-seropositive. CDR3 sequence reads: CASSLTWGTDAQYF. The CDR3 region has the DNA TGCGCCAGCAGCTTAACATGGGGCACAGATGCGCAGTATTTT.